This T cell receptor beta chain originates from a study of graft-versus-host responses after intestinal transplantation. Study-level information: Anti-thymocyte globulin induction was given to all recipients, followed by tacrolimus and steroids for around 3 years. Study findings and constraints: Early post-transplant HvG declines showed an association with peak circulating GvH clone levels. Analysis identified GvH clones in recipient marrow, with some appearing first in ileum or blood.

The CDR3 runs 16 residues. Germline V gene lookup returns CDR1 MGHRA and CDR2 YSYEKL. Between the trimmed V and J ends, which lost 3 bases and 0 bases, there was a span of 13 bases. As to this clone: The antigen is undetermined.

Using immunoSEQ multiplex PCR, the repertoire was profiled, and TCRdb retains in-frame clones only, with some absent. The data contain over 100,000 clones, about 92% of them singletons. The chain links TRBV4-1 to TRBJ2-3; D assignment may be TRBD1 or TRBD2 (5 bases each). The source material was unstimulated CD8+ T cells sorted from spleen or lymph node cells, sampled before transplant. The clonotype originates from a human donor who was the organ donor for an intestinal transplant. CDR3 nucleotides: TGCGCCAGCAGCCACGGGGCCACCCCTAGCACAGATACGCAGTATTTT. Amino acid sequence: CASSHGATPSTDTQYF.